These 24 T cell receptor beta chains came from one sample sequenced in a study of immune heterogeneity within non-small cell lung tumors (dated by TCRdb to about 2018). Reads for this sample came from a HiSeq X Ten. The TCR beta CDR3 region was amplified with a multiplex PCR system whose first round of approximately 11 cycles used 32 V-gene forward primers and 13 J-gene reverse primers. Using fastp at Q25 and MiXCR, TCRdb reprocessed the public reads and kept productive beta chains. Each entry is one CDR3 protein sequence, shown with its most common DNA and genes. Counted in this sample were about 21,000 distinct CDR3 sequences; about 30% of them appeared once. Together, the top ten hold about 4% of the sample. Genomic DNA was extracted from bulk tumor tissue and used as the TCR template, and approximately 600 ng gDNA was amplified per sample. During surgery, multiple biopsies were taken from each primary tumor and placed as far apart as possible within the tumor mass. Patients in the study cohort, which was described as untreated, were newly diagnosed NSCLC cases going through curative surgery.

The sequenced material came from lung tumor tissue. All receptors come from a man in his forties with non-small cell lung cancer.

The chain couples TRBV5-1 to TRBJ1-1; possible D gene TRBD1, 6 bases. V lost 6 bases, J lost 0 bases, and 12 bases lay in between. The CDR3 totals 14 residues. Germline-derived CDR1 and CDR2 are SGHRS and YFSETQ. The CDR3 region has the DNA TGCGCCAGCACAACAGGGATCATGAACACTGAAGCTTTCTTT. Translating gives CASTTGIMNTEAFF. The entire variable domain, with the rest obtained from reference TRBV5-1 and TRBJ1-1, is as follows: KAGVTQTPRYLIKTRGQQVTLSCSPISGHRSVSWYQQTPGQGLQFLFEYFSETQRNKGNFPGRFSGRQFSNSRSEMNVSTLELGDSALYLCASTTGIMNTEAFFGQGTRLTVV.

In regard to this clonotype: Because it lacks the conserved phenylalanine or tryptophan at the end, this CDR3 is likely a read error. No DNA is shown, since the ends of the CDR3 on it are uncertain; the CDR3 is the one TCRdb lists. This sequence joins TRBV6-2 or TRBV6-3 and TRBJ1-2; TRBD1 is the table's D call, not checked against the DNA. The CDR3 is 11 amino acids in total, end residues counted. The germline CDR1 and CDR2 sequences are MNHEY and SVGEGT. CDR3 amino acids: CASWNRASVTL.

This clonotype was seen ten or more times. This chain connects TRBV12-3 or TRBV12-4 to TRBJ2-1, with no clear D. The CDR3 contains 12 residues. V was cut by 8 bases and J by 2 bases, with 7 bases left in between. The CDR3 DNA sequence: TGTGCCAGCGGAAAGACCTACAATGAGCAGTTCTTC. Its translation is CASGKTYNEQFF.

This clonotype was counted at least ten times. The chain combines TRBV5-1 with TRBJ1-2, with D possibly matching TRBD1 (5 bases). V was clipped by 5 bases and J by 10 bases, with 21 bases between them. CDR1 is SGHRS, CDR2 YFSETQ, per germline. The CDR3 covers 14 residues. The CDR3, as DNA: TGCGCCAGCAGTTTGAGTCGGGACTTAGATGACTACACCTTC. The encoded protein is CASSLSRDLDDYTF.

This clonotype was found a few times. V and J are TRBV5-1 and TRBJ2-7, with TRBD1 matching over 8 bases. There are 18 residues in the CDR3. CDR1 is SGHRS and CDR2 is YFSETQ in the germline V gene. Unmatched junction bases numbered 17, after V lost 2 bases and J lost 4 bases. The CDR3 region has the DNA TGCGCCAGCAGCTTCGGGACAGGCCGACCGGGTGCGAGTTACGAGCAGTACTTC. This codes for CASSFGTGRPGASYEQYF.

About this clonotype itself: A much larger clone is a single base away; this may be a read error. The V call is TRBV20-1, the J call TRBJ1-4; D is possibly TRBD1 (5 bases). Germline V gene data show CDR1 as DFQATT and CDR2 as SNEGSKA (reference sequence). The CDR3 contains 13 residues. Trimming removed 7 bases from V and 7 bases from J, with 16 bases in between. Written as DNA, the CDR3 is TGCAGTGGTAGGTACGGGGGAACTGAAAAACTGTTTTTT. Translating gives CSGRYGGTEKLFF.

This clonotype is judged medium-sized. This rearrangement joins TRBV28 to TRBJ2-7, with 12 bases matching TRBD2. J gave up 5 bases and V 7 bases, and 9 bases lay outside the gene matches. The CDR3 has 15 residues. CDR1 is MDHEN, CDR2 SYDVKM, per germline. The CDR3 DNA sequence: TGTGCCAGCACCGAGCTAGCGGGAGGGAGACACGAGCAGTACTTC. It specifies CASTELAGGRHEQYF.

V gene TRBV7-2 combines with J gene TRBJ2-3, with D possibly being TRBD2 (6 bases). This CDR3 comprises 17 residues. The V and J ends lost 3 bases and 2 bases respectively, with 18 bases between them. Germline loops: CDR1 SGHTA, CDR2 FQGNSA. The CDR3 region has the DNA TGTGCCAGCAGCTTTGGGAGGCTCAAGCGGTACACAGATACGCAGTATTTT. Its translation is CASSFGRLKRYTDTQYF.

With respect to this clonotype: Just one base apart from a much larger clone, this may be a read error. V usage is TRBV30 and J usage is TRBJ2-7, with D perhaps TRBD2 (6 bases). The V gene's germline CDR1 is GTSNPN and CDR2 SVGIG (reference sequence). Trimming pared 2 bases from V and 6 bases from J, leaving 14 bases between. CDR3 size: 13 residues. DNA for the CDR3: TGTGCCTGGAGTTTAGGGTTGGAGGGCGAGCAGTACTTC. Protein product: CAWSLGLEGEQYF.

V and J are TRBV12-5 and TRBJ2-3, with D maybe TRBD1 (6 bases). V was cut by 5 bases and J by 3 bases, with 12 bases left in between. CDR3 length: 14 residues. Germline V CDR1 and CDR2: LGHNT, FRNRAP. CDR3 in DNA: TGTGCTAGTGGTCTAAGGCAGGGGACAGATACGCAGTATTTT. Encoded protein: CASGLRQGTDTQYF.

This clonotype was counted a few times. This chain uses TRBV28 with TRBJ1-2; D is unclear. The germline CDR1 and CDR2 sequences are MDHEN and SYDVKM. Trimming took off 3 bases at V and 4 bases at J, with 9 bases between the two ends. The CDR3 contains 13 residues. The CDR3: CASSLAGFYGYTF. CDR3 nucleotides: TGTGCCAGCAGTTTGGCGGGATTCTATGGCTACACCTTC.

This clonotype was found a few times. CDR3 DNA: TGTGCCAGCAGCAATAACGGGAACACTGAAGCTTTCTTT. It codes for CASSNNGNTEAFF. The chain carries TRBV3-1 and TRBJ1-1; D remains ambiguous. Per the germline V gene, CDR1 is LGHDT and CDR2 is YNNKEL (reference sequence). V shed 5 bases and J shed 1 base, with 8 bases lying between them. The CDR3 loop spans 13 amino acids.

The table lists this clonotype with a few counts. This chain joins TRBV20-1 and TRBJ2-7, with 9 bases identical to TRBD2. With 1 base clipped from V and 6 bases from J, the junction kept 10 bases outside the gene matches. Germline CDR1 DFQATT, CDR2 SNEGSKA (reference sequence). The CDR3 spans 15 residues. The DNA for the CDR3 is TGCAGTGCTAGAGTGCGCCTAGCGGGAAGTAGCGAGCAGTACTTC. Its translation is CSARVRLAGSSEQYF.

In this sample, this clonotype turned up a few times. V usage is TRBV11-3 and J usage is TRBJ2-1; 10 bases are a match to TRBD2. The CDR3 covers 15 residues. V lost 5 bases and J lost 8; bases outside the gene matches: 9. Looked up from germline, CDR1 is SGHNT and CDR2 is YENEEA. The CDR3: CASSPSSGSTHEQFF. The CDR3 nucleotides read TGTGCCAGCAGCCCCTCTAGCGGGAGTACGCATGAGCAGTTCTTC.

This clonotype was recorded a few times. The chain links TRBV10-2 to TRBJ2-1; 9 positions agree with TRBD2. V was pared by 8 bases and J by 6 bases, with 14 bases of the junction left unmatched. The CDR3 has 16 amino acids. Germline V CDR1 and CDR2: WSHSY, SAAADI. The CDR3 sequence: CASHRPLAGGGNEQFF. The CDR3 nucleotides read TGCGCCAGCCACCGCCCTCTTGCGGGAGGGGGCAATGAGCAGTTCTTC.

This CDR3 is CASRTPGGERTEAFF. CDR3 sequence (DNA): TGCGCCAGCAGGACCCCAGGGGGCGAGCGCACTGAAGCTTTCTTT. V and J are TRBV10-1 and TRBJ1-1; 8 bases fit TRBD1. J lost 4 bases, V lost 6 bases, and 10 bases had no gene match. Per germline, CDR1 WNHNN and CDR2 SYGVQD (reference sequence). This CDR3 spans 15 amino acids.

This clonotype was observed many times. This chain links TRBV24-1 with TRBJ2-1, with D perhaps TRBD2 (7 bases). Germline assignment: CDR1 KGHDR and CDR2 SFDVKD. Trimming took off 6 bases at V and 12 bases at J, with 17 bases between the two ends. The CDR3 covers 13 residues. The CDR3 loop reads CATSPGGAIGQFF. The DNA for the CDR3 is TGTGCCACCAGTCCGGGGGGCGCGATTGGGCAGTTCTTC.

At least ten counts were recorded for this clonotype. The CDR3 DNA is TGTGCCAGCAGCCCCGAGGCGCCAGCCGAGCAGTACTTC. This translates into CASSPEAPAEQYF. V gene TRBV14 combines with J gene TRBJ2-7; no firm D call. The V and J ends lost 4 bases and 6 bases respectively, with 13 bases between them. The CDR3 spans 13 residues. Germline values: CDR1 SGHDN, CDR2 FVKESK.

This clonotype is categorized as medium-sized. The chain combines TRBV2 with TRBJ2-7; 9 bases match TRBD1. The germline gives CDR1 SNHLY, CDR2 FYNNEI. This CDR3 spans 14 amino acids. J was trimmed by 5 bases and V by 6 bases; bases with no gene match: 8. The CDR3 region is CASRVDRGKNEQYF. DNA of the CDR3: TGTGCCAGCAGAGTTGACAGGGGGAAAAACGAGCAGTACTTC.

To note about this clonotype: It may be a read error: a sequence one base away is much more abundant. V is TRBV20-1 and J is TRBJ1-2; D not resolved. The CDR3 loop spans 11 amino acids. Germline CDR1 and CDR2: DFQATT and SNEGSKA (reference sequence). The CDR3 DNA reads as TGCATGGTGCAGGTGAACTATGTCTACACCTTC. Translated, it gives CMVQVNYVYTF.

About this clonotype itself: A single base separates this from a much larger clone, so it may be a read error. The chain couples TRBV2 to TRBJ2-7; the match to TRBD2 covers 8 bases. The germline CDR1 and CDR2 sequences are SNHLY and FYNNEI. Trimming removed 11 bases from V and 4 bases from J; junction bases left unmatched: 13. The CDR3 has 14 residues. CDR3 loop: CAGGGGGPRYEQYF. In nucleotides, the CDR3 is TGTGCCGGCGGGGGCGGGGGGCCCAGGTACGAGCAGTACTTC.

This CDR3 is CASSLGGGPNTEAFF. The DNA of the CDR3 is TGTGCCAGCAGTTTAGGCGGAGGACCGAACACTGAAGCTTTCTTT. The chain joins TRBV12-3 or TRBV12-4 to TRBJ1-1; D remains unclear. V was shortened by 1 base and J by 1 base, with 10 bases between the two germline ends. The length of the CDR3 is 15 residues.

The V gene is TRBV7-8, the J gene TRBJ1-4; 10 bases are a match to TRBD1. With 1 base clipped from V and 6 bases from J, the junction kept 8 bases outside the gene matches. The CDR3 consists of 17 residues. Germline assignment: CDR1 SGHVS and CDR2 FQNEAQ. The DNA of the CDR3 is TGTGCCAGCAGCTTAGACCTGACAGGGGGCGTCGATGAAAAACTGTTTTTT. Encoded protein: CASSLDLTGGVDEKLFF.

Sample share makes this clonotype medium-sized (0.01 to 0.1%). V gene TRBV2 combines with J gene TRBJ1-5; perhaps TRBD1 as D (5 bases). Trimming left V 1 base short and J 7 bases short, with 11 bases between. The CDR3 spans 14 residues. In germline, CDR1 is SNHLY, CDR2 FYNNEI. The CDR3 coding sequence is TGTGCCAGCAGTGAAGGCGGCAGGGTCCAGCCCCAGCATTTT. Translated: CASSEGGRVQPQHF.